This T cell receptor (beta chain) was recovered during a study of T cell responses to AZD1222 COVID-19 vaccine. Regarding the study as a whole: Just a handful of AZD1222 recipients tested seropositive at baseline. Reports indicate that nearly half of spike-specific TCRs are directed at unmutated variant regions. The sample set comprised mostly white British donors with more females, and clonal diversity was possibly underestimated. Repertoires were collected only later (after the peak T cell response had occurred).

Details on this clone: Its target is unknown.

TCRdb's copy holds only in-frame clones and misses some; the assay was immunoSEQ multiplex PCR. The sample shows approximately 130,000 clones, over 85% of them seen only once. This CDR3 comprises 17 residues. J lost 2 bases, V lost 1 base, and 9 bases had no gene match. Germline V lookup: CDR1 SGDLS, CDR2 YYNGEE. The V and J genes are TRBV9 and TRBJ2-1; 7 bases fit TRBD2. The TCR originated in an adult in good health. This material consisted of peripheral blood, taken on day 0 of AZD1222 vaccination. CDR3 residues: CASSVKVGGLTYNEQFF. CDR3 nucleotides: TGTGCCAGCAGCGTAAAAGTGGGGGGACTAACCTACAATGAGCAGTTCTTC.